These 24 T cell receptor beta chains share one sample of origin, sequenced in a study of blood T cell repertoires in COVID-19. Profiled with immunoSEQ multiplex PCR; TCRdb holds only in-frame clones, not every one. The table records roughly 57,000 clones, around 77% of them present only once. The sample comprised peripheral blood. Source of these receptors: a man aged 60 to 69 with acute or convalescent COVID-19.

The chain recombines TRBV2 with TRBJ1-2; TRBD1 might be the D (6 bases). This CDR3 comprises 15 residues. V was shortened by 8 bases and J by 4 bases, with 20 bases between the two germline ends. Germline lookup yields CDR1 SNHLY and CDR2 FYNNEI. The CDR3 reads CASLLGGGLGYGYTF. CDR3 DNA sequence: TGTGCCAGCCTTCTTGGGGGGGGCTTGGGCTATGGCTACACCTTC.

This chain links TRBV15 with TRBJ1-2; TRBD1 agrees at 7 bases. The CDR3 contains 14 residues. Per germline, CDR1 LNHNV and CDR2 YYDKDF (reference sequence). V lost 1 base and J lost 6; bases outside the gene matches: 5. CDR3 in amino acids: CATSRVRQGDGYTF. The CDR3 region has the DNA TGTGCCACCAGCAGAGTGAGACAGGGAGATGGCTACACCTTC.

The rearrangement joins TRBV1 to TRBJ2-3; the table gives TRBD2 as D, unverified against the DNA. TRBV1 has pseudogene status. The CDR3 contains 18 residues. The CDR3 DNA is TGCACCAGCAGACAAACGAGCGGGGGCCTCCAGAAAGCAGATACGCAGTATTTT. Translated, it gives CTSRQTSGGLQKADTQYF.

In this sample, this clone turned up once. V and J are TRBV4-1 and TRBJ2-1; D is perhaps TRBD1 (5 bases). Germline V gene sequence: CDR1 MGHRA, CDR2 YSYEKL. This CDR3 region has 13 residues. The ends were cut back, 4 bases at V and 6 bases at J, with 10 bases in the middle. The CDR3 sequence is CASSPYQGNEQFF. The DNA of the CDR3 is TGCGCCAGCAGCCCCTACCAGGGCAATGAGCAGTTCTTC.

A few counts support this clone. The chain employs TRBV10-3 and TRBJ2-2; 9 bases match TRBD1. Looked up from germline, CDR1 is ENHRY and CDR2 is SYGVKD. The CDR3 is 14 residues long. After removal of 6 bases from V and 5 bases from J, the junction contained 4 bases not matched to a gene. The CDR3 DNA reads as TGTGCCATCAGACAGGGGGCTGGGACCGGGGAGCTGTTTTTT. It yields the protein CAIRQGAGTGELFF.

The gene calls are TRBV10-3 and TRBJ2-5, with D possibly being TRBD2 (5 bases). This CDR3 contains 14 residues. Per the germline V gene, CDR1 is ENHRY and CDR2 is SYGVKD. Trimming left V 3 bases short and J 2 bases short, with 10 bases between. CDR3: CAISESGIQETQYF. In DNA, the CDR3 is TGTGCCATCAGTGAATCCGGGATACAAGAGACCCAGTACTTC.

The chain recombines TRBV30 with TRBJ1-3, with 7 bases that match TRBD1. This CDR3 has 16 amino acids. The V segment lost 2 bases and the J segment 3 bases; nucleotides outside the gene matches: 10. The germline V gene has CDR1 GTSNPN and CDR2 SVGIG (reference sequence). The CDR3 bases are TGTGCCTGGAGTATCCACACGACAGGGCTTGGAAACACCATATATTTT. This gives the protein CAWSIHTTGLGNTIYF.

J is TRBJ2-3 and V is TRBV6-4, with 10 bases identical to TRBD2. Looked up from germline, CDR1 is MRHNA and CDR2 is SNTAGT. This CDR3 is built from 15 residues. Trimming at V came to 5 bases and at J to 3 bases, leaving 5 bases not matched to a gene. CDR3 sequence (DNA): TGTGCCAGCAGTCCTAGCGGGGGCGCGACAGATACGCAGTATTTT. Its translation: CASSPSGGATDTQYF.

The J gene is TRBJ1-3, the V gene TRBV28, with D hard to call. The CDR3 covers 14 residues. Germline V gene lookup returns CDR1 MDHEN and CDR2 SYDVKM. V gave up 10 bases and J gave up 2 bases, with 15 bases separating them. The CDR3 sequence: CAISRRVPGNTIYF. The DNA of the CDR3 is TGTGCCATTTCCCGGAGGGTACCTGGAAACACCATATATTTT.

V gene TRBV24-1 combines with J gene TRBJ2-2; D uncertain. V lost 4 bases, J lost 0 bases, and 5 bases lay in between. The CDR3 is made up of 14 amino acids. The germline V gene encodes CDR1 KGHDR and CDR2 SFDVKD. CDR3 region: CATSETANTGELFF. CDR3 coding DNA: TGTGCCACCAGTGAAACGGCGAACACCGGGGAGCTGTTTTTT.

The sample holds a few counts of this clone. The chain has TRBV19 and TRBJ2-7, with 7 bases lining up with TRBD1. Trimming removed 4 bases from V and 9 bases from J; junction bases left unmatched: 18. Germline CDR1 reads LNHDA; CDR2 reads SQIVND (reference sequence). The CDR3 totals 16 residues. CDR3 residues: CASSKPGFSSKGAQYF. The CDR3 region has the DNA TGTGCCAGTAGTAAGCCCGGGTTCTCGTCCAAGGGGGCGCAGTACTTC.

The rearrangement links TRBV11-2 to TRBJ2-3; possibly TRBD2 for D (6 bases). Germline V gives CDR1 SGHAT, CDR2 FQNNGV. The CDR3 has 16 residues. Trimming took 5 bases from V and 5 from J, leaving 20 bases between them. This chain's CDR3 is CASSPASGLIGDTQYF. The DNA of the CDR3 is TGTGCCAGCAGCCCGGCCTCGGGACTCATCGGAGATACGCAGTATTTT.

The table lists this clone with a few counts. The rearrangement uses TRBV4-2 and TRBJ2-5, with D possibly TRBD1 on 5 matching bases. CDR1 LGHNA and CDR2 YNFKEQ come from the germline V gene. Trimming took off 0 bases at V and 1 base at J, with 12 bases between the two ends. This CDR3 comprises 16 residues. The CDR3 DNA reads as TGTGCCAGCAGCCAAGATCCTAATACAGGCCAAGAGACCCAGTACTTC. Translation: CASSQDPNTGQETQYF.

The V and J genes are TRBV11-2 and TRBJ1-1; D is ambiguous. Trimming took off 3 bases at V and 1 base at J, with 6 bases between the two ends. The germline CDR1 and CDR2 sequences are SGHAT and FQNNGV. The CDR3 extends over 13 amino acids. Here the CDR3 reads CASSLNRNTEAFF. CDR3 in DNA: TGTGCCAGCAGCTTGAACAGGAACACTGAAGCTTTCTTT.

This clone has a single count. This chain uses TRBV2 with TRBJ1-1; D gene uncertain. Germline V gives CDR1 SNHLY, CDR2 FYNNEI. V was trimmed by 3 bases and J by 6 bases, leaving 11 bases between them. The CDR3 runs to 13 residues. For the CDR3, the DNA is TGTGCCAGCAGTGATTTAGGACTGGCTGAAGCTTTCTTT. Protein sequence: CASSDLGLAEAFF.

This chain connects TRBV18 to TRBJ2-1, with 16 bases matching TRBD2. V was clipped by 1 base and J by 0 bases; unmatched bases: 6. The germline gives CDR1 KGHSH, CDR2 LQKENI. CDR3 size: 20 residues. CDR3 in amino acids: CASSPRGTSGGGSSYNEQFF. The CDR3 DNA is TGTGCCAGCTCACCACGTGGGACTAGCGGGGGGGGAAGCTCCTACAATGAGCAGTTCTTC.

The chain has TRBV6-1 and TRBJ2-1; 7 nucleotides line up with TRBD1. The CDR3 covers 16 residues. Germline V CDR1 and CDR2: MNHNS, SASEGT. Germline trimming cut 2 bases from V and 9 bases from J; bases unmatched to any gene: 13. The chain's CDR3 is CASSEWGDRVTGEQFF. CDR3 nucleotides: TGTGCCAGCAGTGAATGGGGTGACAGGGTCACAGGTGAGCAGTTCTTC.

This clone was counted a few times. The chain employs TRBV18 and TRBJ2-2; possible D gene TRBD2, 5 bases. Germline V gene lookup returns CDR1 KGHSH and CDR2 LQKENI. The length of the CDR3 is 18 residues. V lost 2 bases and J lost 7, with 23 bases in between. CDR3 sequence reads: CASSPFRDTITRGGELFF. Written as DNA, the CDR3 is TGTGCCAGCTCACCATTCCGGGATACGATCACTCGCGGCGGGGAGCTGTTTTTT.

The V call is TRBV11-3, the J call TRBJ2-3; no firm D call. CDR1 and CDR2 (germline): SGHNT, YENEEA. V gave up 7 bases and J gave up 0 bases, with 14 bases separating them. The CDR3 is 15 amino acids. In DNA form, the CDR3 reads TGTGCCAGCACCCGACGGGTGGGTAGCACAGATACGCAGTATTTT. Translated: CASTRRVGSTDTQYF.

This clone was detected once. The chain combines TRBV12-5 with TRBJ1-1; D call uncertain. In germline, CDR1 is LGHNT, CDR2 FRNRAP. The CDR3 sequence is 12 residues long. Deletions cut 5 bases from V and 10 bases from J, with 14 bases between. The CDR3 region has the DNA TGTGCTAGTGGTCGCGATATTGGAGTAGCTTTCTTT. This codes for CASGRDIGVAFF.

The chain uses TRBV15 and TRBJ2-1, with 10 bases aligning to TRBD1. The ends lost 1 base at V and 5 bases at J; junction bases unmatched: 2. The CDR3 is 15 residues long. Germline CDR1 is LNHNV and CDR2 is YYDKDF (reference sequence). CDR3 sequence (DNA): TGTGCCACCAGCAGAGTGACAGGGGGCCACAATGAGCAGTTCTTC. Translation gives CATSRVTGGHNEQFF.

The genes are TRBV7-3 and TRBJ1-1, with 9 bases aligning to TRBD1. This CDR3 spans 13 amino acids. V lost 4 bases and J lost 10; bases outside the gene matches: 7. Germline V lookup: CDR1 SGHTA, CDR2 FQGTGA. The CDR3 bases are TGTGCCAGCAGCTACTCGACAGGGGGTAGAGCTTTCTTT. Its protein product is CASSYSTGGRAFF.

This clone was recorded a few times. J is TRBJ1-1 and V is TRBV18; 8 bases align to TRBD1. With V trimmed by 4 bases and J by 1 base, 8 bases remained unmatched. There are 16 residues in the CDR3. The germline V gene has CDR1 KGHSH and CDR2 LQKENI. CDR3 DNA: TGTGCCAGCTCACGCGGGACAGGAGGACCGAACACTGAAGCTTTCTTT. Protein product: CASSRGTGGPNTEAFF.

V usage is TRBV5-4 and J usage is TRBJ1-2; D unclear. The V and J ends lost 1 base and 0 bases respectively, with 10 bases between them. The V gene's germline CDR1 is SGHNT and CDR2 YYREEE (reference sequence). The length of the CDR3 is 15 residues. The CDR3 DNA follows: TGTGCCAGCAGCTTGCCGGACGGGACTAACTATGGCTACACCTTC. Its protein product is CASSLPDGTNYGYTF.